The clone carrying this T cell receptor (beta chain) appeared a few times. What it recognizes is unknown. A junction end diverges from the germline sequence, so it may reflect a read error. This CDR3 has 15 amino acids. The V gene's germline CDR1 is DFQATT and CDR2 SNEGSKA (reference sequence). The record originates from a study of Graves' ophthalmopathy and Graves' hyperthyroidism. Overall study findings and caveats: In blood, most expanded thyroid clonotypes above 0.001 frequency were also detected. Its predictions of ophthalmopathy progression gave the model 65% to 71% sensitivity and approximately 72% specificity.

Amplification targeted the TCR beta CDR3 regions, with RNA transcripts as the source material. Second-round multiplex PCR came after first-round RT-PCR with HTBI primers. TCRdb redid the calling of the multiplex PCR reads with MiXCR, one entry per CDR3 protein. The table includes almost 750,000 distinct CDR3 sequences, roughly 41% detected once. As diagnostic evidence, clinical symptoms, serum thyroxine, TRAb, thyroid ultrasound and orbital computed tomography were relied upon. Sequenced sample: peripheral blood. The J gene is TRBJ1-6, the V gene TRBV20-1; possible D gene TRBD1, 6 bases. The TCR comes from an adult man with Graves' ophthalmopathy. The CDR3: CSARGGGRGDSPLHF. The DNA of the CDR3 is TGCAGTGCCAGAGGGGGAGGGAGGGGGGATTCACCCCTCCACTTT.